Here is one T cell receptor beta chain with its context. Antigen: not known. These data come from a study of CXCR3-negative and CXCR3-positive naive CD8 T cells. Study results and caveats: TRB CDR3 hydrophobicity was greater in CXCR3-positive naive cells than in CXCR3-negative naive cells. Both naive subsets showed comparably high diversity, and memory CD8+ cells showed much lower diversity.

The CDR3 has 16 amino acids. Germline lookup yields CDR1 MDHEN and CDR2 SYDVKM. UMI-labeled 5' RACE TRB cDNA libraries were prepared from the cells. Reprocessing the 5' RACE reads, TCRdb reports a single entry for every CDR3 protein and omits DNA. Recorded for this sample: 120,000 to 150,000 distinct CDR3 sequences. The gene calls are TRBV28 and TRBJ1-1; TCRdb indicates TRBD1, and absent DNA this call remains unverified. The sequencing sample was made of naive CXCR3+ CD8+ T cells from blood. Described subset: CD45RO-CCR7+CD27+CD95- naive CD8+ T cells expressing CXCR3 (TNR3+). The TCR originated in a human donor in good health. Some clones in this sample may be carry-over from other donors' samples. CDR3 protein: CASSLPVRDGAFEAFF.